These 18 T cell receptor beta chains share one sample of origin, sequenced in a study of CD4+ T cells in melanoma (dated 2022 in TCRdb). Library preparation was by the immunoSEQ multiplex PCR assay. TCRdb mirrors the immuneACCESS table, restricted to in-frame sequences. Some clones are absent from its copies; in checked studies, under half trace to an unresolved V gene, and the reason for the others is unknown. For this sample the table gives roughly 60,000 clones, of which more than 60% were detected only once. The ten largest clones add up to 4.8% of the sample. The source material was tumor tissue. These receptors were obtained from a human donor with melanoma.

The chain couples TRBV28 to TRBJ1-1; D is unclear. The CDR3 spans 15 residues. The germline V gene encodes CDR1 MDHEN and CDR2 SYDVKM. Trimming took off 8 bases at V and 1 base at J, with 17 bases between the two ends. The chain's CDR3 is CASSPLGQTNTEAFF. As DNA, the CDR3 is TGTGCCAGCTCCCCCCTGGGCCAGACGAACACTGAAGCTTTCTTT.

The sample holds a few counts of this clone. CDR3 sequence (DNA): TGTGCCAGCAGCAAAGCGCTTTCGGGGATGGAGCAGTACTTC. Translation gives CASSKALSGMEQYF. The rearrangement uses TRBV21-1 and TRBJ2-7; the table's D gene call, TRBD2, was not cross checked with the DNA. TRBV21-1 counts as a pseudogene. The CDR3 has 14 residues.

The genes are TRBV28 and TRBJ1-5; no firm D call. CDR1 MDHEN and CDR2 SYDVKM come from the germline V gene. This CDR3 contains 16 residues. V dropped 8 bases and J dropped 2 bases, with 19 bases sitting between them. The CDR3 protein is CASSMGGGNRNQPQHF. CDR3 DNA: TGTGCCAGCTCAATGGGAGGTGGAAATCGCAATCAGCCCCAGCATTTT.

The chain combines TRBV7-9 with TRBJ2-1, with 7 bases matching TRBD2. In germline, CDR1 is SEHNR, CDR2 FQNEAQ (reference sequence). The CDR3 runs 14 residues. Trimming at V came to 6 bases and at J to 5 bases, leaving 7 bases not matched to a gene. CDR3 DNA sequence: TGTGCCAGCAGTTCCGGGGGACTACACAATGAGCAGTTCTTC. It codes for CASSSGGLHNEQFF.

In this sample, this clone turned up a few times. The chain couples TRBV19 to TRBJ1-2; 7 bases map to TRBD1. The germline gives CDR1 LNHDA, CDR2 SQIVND (reference sequence). J was trimmed by 4 bases and V by 1 base; bases with no gene match: 9. There are 16 residues in the CDR3. This CDR3 is CASSIGYGQEIYGYTF. Here the CDR3 DNA reads TGTGCCAGTAGTATAGGGTACGGACAGGAGATCTATGGCTACACCTTC.

The chain is built from TRBV10-2 and TRBJ2-7, with D possibly matching TRBD2 (5 bases). Trimming removed 0 bases from V and 6 bases from J, with 6 bases in between. The CDR3 spans 12 residues. Germline loops: CDR1 WSHSY, CDR2 SAAADI. Here the CDR3 reads CASSESRVEQYF. CDR3 coding DNA: TGCGCCAGCAGTGAGTCGAGGGTCGAGCAGTACTTC.

This chain connects TRBV5-1 to TRBJ2-7; 7 bases are shared with TRBD1. Germline assignment: CDR1 SGHRS and CDR2 YFSETQ. CDR3 length equals 12 residues. Trimming took 7 bases from V and 2 from J; bases not matched to a gene: 3. The CDR3 bases are TGCGCCAGCCGGGACAGAGCCTACGAGCAGTACTTC. The encoded protein is CASRDRAYEQYF.

This chain connects TRBV5-1 to TRBJ2-1; the match to TRBD2 covers 12 bases. The ends lost 5 bases at V and 6 bases at J; junction bases unmatched: 3. Germline V gene sequence: CDR1 SGHRS, CDR2 YFSETQ. This CDR3 spans 14 amino acids. In DNA form, the CDR3 reads TGCGCCAGCAGACGGGGACTAGCGGGCAATGAGCAGTTCTTC. Translated, it gives CASRRGLAGNEQFF.

The gene calls are TRBV10-3 and TRBJ2-1, with D possibly TRBD2 on 5 matching bases. Germline CDR1 and CDR2: ENHRY and SYGVKD. The CDR3 has 14 residues. The V and J ends lost 10 bases and 3 bases respectively, with 16 bases between them. The CDR3 reads CATRVQRNYNEQFF. CDR3 bases: TGTGCCACCAGAGTTCAGCGGAACTACAATGAGCAGTTCTTC.

This chain connects TRBV28 to TRBJ1-6; no definite D call. V was clipped by 5 bases and J by 8 bases, with 19 bases between them. The CDR3 length is 16 residues. The germline V gene encodes CDR1 MDHEN and CDR2 SYDVKM. This CDR3 reads CASSVSRVIGYSPLHF. CDR3 nucleotide sequence: TGTGCCAGCAGTGTTTCGAGGGTAATCGGGTATTCACCCCTCCACTTT.

This clone was detected only once. The rearrangement uses TRBV27 and TRBJ1-2; 7 nucleotides align to TRBD1. The germline V gene encodes CDR1 MNHEY and CDR2 SMNVEV (reference sequence). CDR3 length equals 16 residues. Trimming cost V 5 bases and J 4 bases; bases outside gene matches: 13. CDR3 protein: CASSLTRQGGGYGYTF. In DNA form, the CDR3 reads TGTGCCAGCAGTCTTACTCGACAGGGTGGAGGCTATGGCTACACCTTC.

This chain joins TRBV15 and TRBJ2-5; D is unresolved. The V end was cut by 5 bases, the J end by 4 bases, with 11 bases between. The CDR3 has 13 residues. In germline, CDR1 is LNHNV, CDR2 YYDKDF (reference sequence). DNA of the CDR3: TGTGCCACCAGCCCCTCCGCCGGAGAGACCCAGTACTTC. Residues: CATSPSAGETQYF.

The V and J genes are TRBV7-9 and TRBJ2-7; D is ambiguous. The CDR3 has 13 amino acids. In germline, CDR1 is SEHNR, CDR2 FQNEAQ (reference sequence). Trimming removed 1 base at V and 0 bases at J, with 4 bases between. The CDR3 DNA sequence: TGTGCCAGCAGCTTAGACCACTCCTACGAGCAGTACTTC. It is translated as CASSLDHSYEQYF.

The CDR3 sequence is CASSQETSSRSGYTF. DNA for the CDR3: TGCGCCAGCAGCCAAGAGACTTCCTCTAGGAGCGGCTACACCTTC. The chain employs TRBV4-1 and TRBJ1-2, with D unresolved. The ends were cut back, 0 bases at V and 8 bases at J, with 16 bases in the middle. Germline V CDR1 and CDR2: MGHRA, YSYEKL. This CDR3 has 15 amino acids.

This clone was counted between two and nine times. The rearrangement links TRBV18 to TRBJ2-3; maybe TRBD1 (8 bases). Germline V CDR1 and CDR2: KGHSH, LQKENI. CDR3 length: 15 residues. V lost 5 bases and J 3 bases, leaving 15 bases between the germline ends. The CDR3 sequence is CASSTTGGGTDTQYF. As DNA, the CDR3 is TGTGCCAGCTCAACTACAGGGGGAGGGACAGATACGCAGTATTTT.

The chain has TRBV10-3 and TRBJ1-2; 7 bases are a match to TRBD1. The length of the CDR3 is 15 residues. Germline loops: CDR1 ENHRY, CDR2 SYGVKD. V shed 6 bases, J shed 0 bases, and the junction held 7 bases outside the gene matches. DNA of the CDR3: TGTGCCATCAGCTGGACAGGCAGCTCTAACTATGGCTACACCTTC. It codes for CAISWTGSSNYGYTF.

V and J are TRBV5-4 and TRBJ1-2; D is possibly TRBD1 (5 bases). CDR1 and CDR2 (germline): SGHNT, YYREEE (reference sequence). V lost 0 bases, J lost 7 bases, and 10 bases lay in between. This CDR3 has 13 residues. The DNA for the CDR3 is TGTGCCAGCAGCTTGGTGGGGGGAGGTGGCTACACCTTC. Amino acids: CASSLVGGGGYTF. Full variable domain (missing parts from reference TRBV5-4 and TRBJ1-2): ETGVTQSPTHLIKTRGQQVTLRCSSQSGHNTVSWYQQALGQGPQFIFQYYREEENGRGNFPPRFSGLQFPNYSSELNVNALELDDSALYLCASSLVGGGGYTFGSGTRLTVV.

This clone was detected ten times or more. Germline and junction disagree at one end, which may indicate a read error. The chain recombines TRBV7-7 with TRBJ2-1; D gene ambiguous. Germline V gene sequence: CDR1 SSHAT, CDR2 FNYEAQ (reference sequence). The CDR3 is made up of 15 amino acids. DNA of the CDR3: TGTGCTAGCAGCTTAGACTTGGGAACTTACAATGAGCAGTTCTTC. Translating gives CASSLDLGTYNEQFF.